This T cell receptor (beta chain) was captured by sequencing in a study of cytomegalovirus exposure and HLA in healthy donors. Study context: In a later analysis, it was reported that the approximately 110 validation repertoires had been produced on the same platform as the 670 or so repertoires belonging to the first cohort. Study-wide findings and caveats: High sensitivity and specificity were reportedly achieved when the classifier diagnosed cytomegalovirus status. Investigators reported 150 to 200 TCR beta chains as tied to cytomegalovirus.

Germline CDR1 and CDR2: LNHNV and YYDKDF (reference sequence). Unmatched junction bases numbered 8, after V lost 5 bases and J lost 0 bases. There are 18 residues in the CDR3. Assay used: immunoSEQ multiplex PCR; TCRdb lists only in-frame clones, some missing. The sample includes roughly 330,000 clones, roughly nine tenths seen only once; the top ten take roughly 1.2%. The donors were part of the validation cohort of roughly 110 subjects. That cohort was separate from the first cohort, which comprised fewer than 800 subjects. With respect to this clone: As yet, its antigen is unknown.

Specimen: PBMCs. The chain couples TRBV15 to TRBJ2-1; TRBD2 aligns across 12 bases. The clonotype comes from a woman in her twenties or thirties in good health and CMV-seropositive. CDR3 amino acids: CATSSGLAGLSSYNEQFF. The DNA for the CDR3 is TGTGCCACCAGCTCAGGACTAGCGGGGTTGAGCTCCTACAATGAGCAGTTCTTC.